The source of this T cell receptor (beta chain) is a study of shared clonotypes between healthy human individuals. Points from the study as a whole: Enrolling few donors narrowed the genetic and exposure-history diversity that was represented.

CDR3 length equals 15 residues. CDR1 is SNHLY and CDR2 is FYNNEI in the germline V gene. Trimming removed 3 bases from V and 3 bases from J, with 11 bases in between. Deep was the level used in running the assay. Method: immunoSEQ multiplex PCR; TCRdb's copy keeps in-frame clones and lacks some. The data hold approximately 500,000 clones, with 60% to 80% observed a single time. In this sample, this clone turned up once. What it binds is unknown. The V call is TRBV2, the J call TRBJ2-2; a weak D match, TRBD1 (6 bases). Sequencing was performed on PBMCs. The receptor comes from a woman aged 40 to 50 in good health. Some clones in this sample may be carry-over from other donors' samples. In DNA, the CDR3 is TGTGCCAGCAGTGAGGGGGCAGGACACACCGGGGAGCTGTTTTTT. This codes for CASSEGAGHTGELFF.